These 29 T cell receptor beta chains were all obtained from the same sample, sequenced in a study of shared clonotypes between healthy human individuals. Clones were read by immunoSEQ multiplex PCR, and TCRdb kept only the in-frame ones, dropping some. The data hold under 850,000 clones, with about 92% observed a single time. Naive CD8 populations comprised CD45RO-negative cells positively selected for CCR7, excluding terminally differentiated effector memory CD45RA+ cells. Sequencing was performed on naive CD8+ T cells sorted from blood. These receptors came from a young man in good health.

The chain joins TRBV28 to TRBJ1-1, with D possibly matching TRBD1 (6 bases). V dropped 7 bases and J dropped 7 bases, with 13 bases sitting between them. Germline CDR1 and CDR2: MDHEN and SYDVKM. The CDR3 extends over 12 amino acids. DNA for the CDR3: TGTGCCAGCATCTCGACAGGAGATGAAGCTTTCTTT. Translating it yields CASISTGDEAFF.

The V gene is TRBV29-1, the J gene TRBJ2-1, with 11 bases that match TRBD2. V shed 3 bases, J shed 4 bases, and the junction held 14 bases outside the gene matches. CDR1 and CDR2 (germline): SQVTM, ANQGSEA. The CDR3 is made up of 18 amino acids. The CDR3 nucleotides are TGCAGCGTTGACAAATTAGCGGGAGGGCCGGCAAAATACAATGAGCAGTTCTTC. This encodes CSVDKLAGGPAKYNEQFF.

This chain links TRBV10-2 with TRBJ2-1; perhaps TRBD2 as D (5 bases). The CDR3 spans 12 residues. V lost 10 bases and J 6 bases, leaving 13 bases between the germline ends. CDR1 WSHSY and CDR2 SAAADI come from the germline V gene. CDR3 sequence (DNA): TGCGCCACGGGATGGGTCGGCAATGAGCAGTTCTTC. It codes for CATGWVGNEQFF.

The chain links TRBV27 to TRBJ1-2; D uncertain. The V end lost 2 bases, the J end lost 5 bases, and 9 bases lay between the germline ends. This CDR3 region has 13 residues. Germline loops: CDR1 MNHEY, CDR2 SMNVEV (reference sequence). CDR3 DNA sequence: TGTGCCAGCAGTTTAGGTCGGGGTTATGGCTACACCTTC. This encodes CASSLGRGYGYTF.

The chain recombines TRBV7-9 with TRBJ2-3; D could derive from TRBD1 or TRBD2 (5 bases each). Trimming took off 1 base at V and 5 bases at J, with 13 bases between the two ends. This CDR3 has 15 amino acids. Germline assignment: CDR1 SEHNR and CDR2 FQNEAQ (reference sequence). The CDR3 DNA reads TGTGCCAGCAGCTTAGTGCGTCAGGGAGAAGATACGCAGTATTTT. Translation: CASSLVRQGEDTQYF.

The V gene is TRBV23-1, the J gene TRBJ1-5, with 8 bases matching TRBD1. TRBV23-1 is marked as an open reading frame, function uncertain. The CDR3 extends over 13 amino acids. The CDR3 loop is CAFDRGYNQPQHF. The CDR3 coding sequence is TGCGCTTTTGACAGGGGTTACAATCAGCCCCAGCATTTT.

V gene TRBV4-1 combines with J gene TRBJ2-3; perhaps TRBD1 as D (5 bases). CDR1 and CDR2 (germline): MGHRA, YSYEKL. V was cut by 3 bases and J by 0 bases, with 10 bases left in between. This CDR3 is built from 15 residues. CDR3 sequence reads: CASSQGQSSTDTQYF. The CDR3 DNA sequence: TGCGCCAGCAGCCAGGGGCAATCTAGCACAGATACGCAGTATTTT.

The chain uses TRBV27 and TRBJ2-3; 11 bases line up with TRBD2. The germline gives CDR1 MNHEY, CDR2 SMNVEV (reference sequence). The junction had 5 bases not matched to a gene; V was cut back by 3 bases and J by 3 bases. The CDR3 loop spans 16 amino acids. CDR3 nucleotide sequence: TGTGCCAGCAGTTTTCTTAGCGGGAGGGGTACAGATACGCAGTATTTT. This codes for CASSFLSGRGTDTQYF.

The chain is built from TRBV27 and TRBJ1-1; D remains unclear. V was pared by 5 bases and J by 0 bases, with 4 bases between. Germline CDR1 MNHEY, CDR2 SMNVEV (reference sequence). CDR3 length: 12 amino acids. The CDR3 protein is CASSRMNTEAFF. The DNA for the CDR3 is TGTGCCAGCAGTCGAATGAACACTGAAGCTTTCTTT.

This chain links TRBV27 with TRBJ2-1; the D gene is possibly TRBD2 (6 bases). Germline V gene data show CDR1 as MNHEY and CDR2 as SMNVEV (reference sequence). The CDR3 is 14 residues long. Trimming took off 5 bases at V and 7 bases at J, with 15 bases between the two ends. In DNA form, the CDR3 reads TGTGCCAGCAGTCGTATACGAGGAGGGAATGAGCAGTTCTTC. Translation: CASSRIRGGNEQFF.

The chain carries TRBV29-1 and TRBJ1-1, with D hard to call. V was trimmed by 4 bases and J by 5 bases, leaving 8 bases between them. The CDR3 covers 11 residues. From germline, CDR1 is SQVTM and CDR2 ANQGSEA. The chain's CDR3 is CSVGLLTEAFF. CDR3 bases: TGCAGCGTTGGATTGTTGACTGAAGCTTTCTTT.

The gene calls are TRBV5-4 and TRBJ2-1, with a possible D match to TRBD1 (6 bases). V was cut by 5 bases and J by 8 bases, with 20 bases left in between. Germline CDR1 and CDR2: SGHNT and YYREEE (reference sequence). The CDR3 consists of 15 residues. The CDR3 DNA follows: TGTGCCAGCAGGTGGAGCGGACAGATACAAGATGAGCAGTTCTTC. The encoded protein is CASRWSGQIQDEQFF.

In this sample, this clone turned up once. This chain uses TRBV11-2 with TRBJ2-1; D assignment may be TRBD1 or TRBD2 (6 bases each). Germline assignment: CDR1 SGHAT and CDR2 FQNNGV. V was cut by 2 bases and J by 4 bases, with 21 bases left in between. The CDR3 runs to 18 residues. CDR3 protein: CASSLTRVGGRLYNEQFF. The CDR3 coding sequence is TGTGCCAGCAGCTTAACAAGGGTAGGGGGGCGTCTATACAATGAGCAGTTCTTC.

The gene calls are TRBV27 and TRBJ2-7; D gene unclear. Germline V gene lookup returns CDR1 MNHEY and CDR2 SMNVEV (reference sequence). V shed 2 bases and J shed 2 bases, with 13 bases lying between them. This CDR3 has 15 residues. CDR3 DNA: TGTGCCAGCAGTTTAGTTCGTGGAAGTGCCTACGAGCAGTACTTC. Its translation: CASSLVRGSAYEQYF.

The chain uses TRBV6-5 and TRBJ2-7; no clear D. The CDR3 is made up of 13 amino acids. Per germline, CDR1 MNHEY and CDR2 SVGAGI. Between the trimmed V and J ends, which lost 6 bases and 4 bases, there was a span of 13 bases. This CDR3 is CASSAPGPYEQYF. The DNA for the CDR3 is TGTGCCAGCAGCGCACCCGGGCCTTACGAGCAGTACTTC.

This chain links TRBV7-9 with TRBJ2-7, with a tentative D call TRBD2 (6 bases). The CDR3 loop spans 13 amino acids. The V end lost 6 bases, the J end lost 3 bases, and 12 bases lay between the germline ends. CDR1 and CDR2 from the germline V gene are SEHNR and FQNEAQ (reference sequence). As DNA, the CDR3 is TGTGCCAGCAGGGCTAGCGAGAACTACGAGCAGTACTTC. Translated, it gives CASRASENYEQYF.

The chain recombines TRBV7-2 with TRBJ2-3, with D tentatively TRBD2 (6 bases). Germline CDR1 and CDR2: SGHTA and FQGNSA. The V end was cut by 5 bases, the J end by 1 base, with 13 bases between. CDR3 length equals 15 residues. CDR3 amino acids: CASSPLRLGTDTQYF. The DNA of the CDR3 is TGTGCCAGCAGCCCCCTTCGACTAGGCACAGATACGCAGTATTTT.

This clone was detected only once. The chain couples TRBV5-1 to TRBJ2-7, with TRBD1 identical over 8 bases. Germline lookup yields CDR1 SGHRS and CDR2 YFSETQ. Trimming cost V 5 bases and J 2 bases; bases outside gene matches: 6. CDR3 length equals 14 residues. The CDR3 reads CASSSGDRTYEQYF. The CDR3 DNA reads TGCGCCAGCAGTTCCGGGGACAGGACCTACGAGCAGTACTTC.

The V gene is TRBV28, the J gene TRBJ2-7, with D perhaps TRBD2 (6 bases). Between the trimmed V and J ends, which lost 6 bases and 4 bases, there was a span of 13 bases. This CDR3 contains 13 residues. The germline V gene has CDR1 MDHEN and CDR2 SYDVKM. This CDR3 reads CASSPRAGYEQYF. The CDR3 nucleotides are TGTGCCAGCAGCCCACGCGCGGGATACGAGCAGTACTTC.

Comments on this clone: Other nucleotide sequences from this sample produce the same CDR3. CDR3 nucleotide sequence: TGTGCCAGCAGTTTATCCCCAACGTACGAGCAGTACTTC. Its protein is CASSLSPTYEQYF. This sequence joins TRBV27 and TRBJ2-7; D call uncertain. V lost 0 bases, J lost 4 bases, and 7 bases lay in between. This CDR3 has 13 amino acids. The germline gives CDR1 MNHEY, CDR2 SMNVEV (reference sequence).

This chain links TRBV29-1 with TRBJ1-1, with TRBD1 matching over 8 bases. With 1 base clipped from V and 0 bases from J, the junction kept 7 bases outside the gene matches. CDR1 and CDR2 (germline): SQVTM, ANQGSEA. CDR3 length: 16 amino acids. CDR3 sequence reads: CSVEGVPGQVNTEAFF. Written as DNA, the CDR3 is TGCAGCGTTGAAGGGGTTCCGGGACAGGTGAACACTGAAGCTTTCTTT.

V gene TRBV20-1 combines with J gene TRBJ1-1; weak D call: TRBD1 (5 bases). The V end lost 6 bases, the J end lost 6 bases, and 8 bases lay between the germline ends. The CDR3 has 10 amino acids. Germline loops: CDR1 DFQATT, CDR2 SNEGSKA (reference sequence). This CDR3 is CSAWDSEAFF. As DNA, the CDR3 is TGCAGTGCCTGGGACTCTGAAGCTTTCTTT.

This chain connects TRBV6-5 to TRBJ1-2, with TRBD1 matching 8 bases. There are 13 residues in the CDR3. Germline loops: CDR1 MNHEY, CDR2 SVGAGI. Germline trimming cut 5 bases from V and 8 bases from J; bases unmatched to any gene: 7. The CDR3: CASSMTGDLGYTF. CDR3 sequence (DNA): TGTGCCAGCAGTATGACAGGGGATTTAGGCTACACCTTC.

This clone was seen once. The rearrangement links TRBV13 to TRBJ2-7; TRBD1 might be the D (6 bases). Between the trimmed V and J ends, which lost 6 bases and 5 bases, there was a span of 20 bases. Germline loops: CDR1 PRHDT, CDR2 FYEKMQ (reference sequence). The CDR3 contains 15 residues. CDR3 sequence reads: CASRLRGTGNHEQYF. The CDR3 nucleotides read TGTGCCAGCAGGTTGAGGGGGACGGGGAACCACGAGCAGTACTTC.

In its sample, this clone was seen once. This sample also contains other DNA sequences that code for the same CDR3. The chain links TRBV27 to TRBJ2-7; D is unclear. The CDR3 contains 14 residues. V was shortened by 2 bases and J by 1 base, with 9 bases between the two germline ends. CDR1 and CDR2 from the germline V gene are MNHEY and SMNVEV (reference sequence). CDR3 bases: TGTGCCAGCAGTTTACTGGGAACATCCTACGAGCAGTACTTC. Translating gives CASSLLGTSYEQYF.

This chain uses TRBV19 with TRBJ2-7; TRBD1 aligns across 12 bases. There are 18 residues in the CDR3. V shed 4 bases, J shed 3 bases, and the junction held 13 bases outside the gene matches. Germline V lookup: CDR1 LNHDA, CDR2 SQIVND (reference sequence). Written as DNA, the CDR3 is TGTGCCAGTAGTACCCGCCCGGGACAGGGGGCTATAAACTACGAGCAGTACTTC. As protein: CASSTRPGQGAINYEQYF.

V usage is TRBV29-1 and J usage is TRBJ2-1; no reliable D call. Trimming removed 5 bases from V and 1 base from J, with 9 bases in between. Germline V CDR1 and CDR2: SQVTM, ANQGSEA. This CDR3 is 13 amino acids long. In DNA form, the CDR3 reads TGCAGCGTTCTACTCCAGTCCTACAATGAGCAGTTCTTC. Amino acid sequence: CSVLLQSYNEQFF.

The chain joins TRBV7-2 to TRBJ2-1; possibly TRBD2 for D (6 bases). Trimming cost V 1 base and J 3 bases, with 16 bases left between them. This CDR3 region has 17 residues. Germline CDR1 and CDR2: SGHTA and FQGNSA. In DNA form, the CDR3 reads TGTGCCAGCAGCTTAGTTTCTTCCGCGGGACTCTACAATGAGCAGTTCTTC. It specifies CASSLVSSAGLYNEQFF.

In its sample, this clone was seen once. This sequence joins TRBV7-8 and TRBJ1-4, with TRBD1 as a possible D gene (6 bases). Germline CDR1 is SGHVS and CDR2 is FQNEAQ. This CDR3 has 19 residues. V shed 1 base and J shed 7 bases, with 25 bases lying between them. The CDR3 coding sequence is TGTGCCAGCAGCTTAGGGACGGGACAAGTCAATAATGGACGTGAAAAACTGTTTTTT. It yields the protein CASSLGTGQVNNGREKLFF.